Each of the 18 T cell receptor beta chains below was sequenced from the same sample in a study of CD8+ T cells in alopecia areata. RNA extraction and reverse transcription yielded cDNA as sequencing template. The data were produced by immunoSEQ multiplex PCR, yet TCRdb's version contains in-frame clones alone and is incomplete. The data contain fewer than 250,000 clones, 50% to 75% of them singletons. As for treatment: oral pan-JAK inhibitor, 5-10 mg twice daily. Source: CD4+ T cells sorted from blood, taken at week 4, from a patient treated with tofacitinib. These receptors originate from a human donor with alopecia areata.

This clone was counted only a few times. This sample includes further DNA sequences coding for the same CDR3. This chain connects TRBV5-1 to TRBJ1-1; TRBD1 matches at 7 bases. The CDR3 runs to 13 residues. From germline, CDR1 is SGHRS and CDR2 YFSETQ. V trimming: 2 bases; J trimming: 3 bases; junction bases outside the gene matches: 1. For the CDR3, the DNA is TGCGCCAGCAGCTTTACAGGGGACACTGAAGCTTTCTTT. Translation gives CASSFTGDTEAFF. Supplemented by reference TRBV5-1 and TRBJ1-1, the full variable domain reads KAGVTQTPRYLIKTRGQQVTLSCSPISGHRSVSWYQQTPGQGLQFLFEYFSETQRNKGNFPGRFSGRQFSNSRSEMNVSTLELGDSALYLCASSFTGDTEAFFGQGTRLTVV.

In its sample, this clone was seen once. The rearrangement uses TRBV2 and TRBJ1-5; D not resolved. The CDR3 consists of 15 residues. Germline loops: CDR1 SNHLY, CDR2 FYNNEI. Deletions cut 7 bases from V and 2 bases from J, with 15 bases between. CDR3 residues: CASKLRSGGNQPQHF. CDR3 bases: TGTGCCAGCAAATTGAGGTCAGGAGGCAATCAGCCCCAGCATTTT.

The rearrangement joins TRBV7-2 to TRBJ1-1, with TRBD1 as a possible D gene (6 bases). The ends were cut back, 6 bases at V and 0 bases at J, with 14 bases in the middle. This CDR3 is built from 15 residues. Germline V gives CDR1 SGHTA, CDR2 FQGNSA. The CDR3 here is CASSSGGRMNTEAFF. The CDR3 DNA is TGTGCCAGCAGTTCCGGGGGCAGGATGAACACTGAAGCTTTCTTT.

This clone was observed a few times. The J gene is TRBJ2-4, the V gene TRBV4-3; D may be TRBD2 (5 bases). Germline lookup yields CDR1 LGHNA and CDR2 YSLEER. V lost 0 bases, J lost 0 bases, and 9 bases lay in between. This CDR3 has 16 residues. The CDR3 is CASSQDPDLAKNIQYF. For the CDR3, the DNA is TGCGCCAGCAGCCAAGATCCGGACTTAGCCAAAAACATTCAGTACTTC.

The V and J genes are TRBV5-6 and TRBJ2-5; TRBD2 matches 8 bases. This CDR3 is built from 14 residues. Unmatched junction bases numbered 5, after V lost 2 bases and J lost 5 bases. The germline CDR1 and CDR2 sequences are SGHDT and YYEEEE. CDR3 region: CASSLPGLVETQYF. In nucleotides, the CDR3 is TGTGCCAGCAGCTTACCGGGACTAGTGGAGACCCAGTACTTC.

The V and J genes are TRBV2 and TRBJ2-1; the D gene is possibly TRBD1 (5 bases). Per germline, CDR1 SNHLY and CDR2 FYNNEI. The CDR3 sequence is 13 residues long. V was clipped by 7 bases and J by 6 bases, with 13 bases between them. The CDR3 DNA reads TGTGCCAGCAAGAGGACACCGCCCAATGAGCAGTTCTTC. It specifies CASKRTPPNEQFF.

The rearrangement links TRBV7-2 to TRBJ1-5; TRBD1 matches 8 bases. CDR1 is SGHTA, CDR2 FQGNSA, per germline. The ends lost 5 bases at V and 7 bases at J; junction bases unmatched: 10. The CDR3 is made up of 15 amino acids. CDR3 coding DNA: TGTGCCAGCAGCCGGGACAGGTCGAAAGGGCAGCCCCAGCATTTT. Protein: CASSRDRSKGQPQHF.

This clone was picked up many times. The chain recombines TRBV7-9 with TRBJ2-7, with D possibly TRBD1 on 5 matching bases. In germline, CDR1 is SEHNR, CDR2 FQNEAQ (reference sequence). The CDR3 runs 12 residues. Deletions cut 8 bases from V and 1 base from J, with 9 bases between. The CDR3 sequence is CASDPGSYEQYF. CDR3 bases: TGTGCCAGCGACCCAGGGTCCTACGAGCAGTACTTC.

The chain joins TRBV6-5 to TRBJ2-6, with unresolved D. V was shortened by 5 bases and J by 1 base, with 3 bases between the two germline ends. The germline CDR1 and CDR2 sequences are MNHEY and SVGAGI. The CDR3 runs to 13 residues. The CDR3 reads CASSLSGANVLTF. The CDR3 nucleotides are TGTGCCAGCAGTCTTTCTGGGGCCAACGTCCTGACTTTC.

This clone was seen only a few times. The chain links TRBV29-1 to TRBJ2-3; no definite D call. The V and J ends lost 4 bases and 2 bases respectively, with 19 bases between them. The CDR3 loop spans 16 amino acids. CDR1 and CDR2 from the germline V gene are SQVTM and ANQGSEA. This CDR3 is CSVAWVSPRHTDTQYF. The CDR3 nucleotides read TGCAGCGTTGCCTGGGTGAGCCCTAGGCACACAGATACGCAGTATTTT.

This clone was picked up a small number of times. This sequence joins TRBV2 and TRBJ1-4, with D tentatively TRBD1 (5 bases). CDR1 is SNHLY, CDR2 FYNNEI, per germline. The CDR3 contains 14 residues. V was pared by 10 bases and J by 3 bases, with 15 bases between. This CDR3 reads CATAPGRSNEKLFF. The CDR3 coding sequence is TGTGCCACCGCCCCGGGACGGTCTAATGAAAAACTGTTTTTT.

The chain has TRBV29-1 and TRBJ2-1; perhaps TRBD1 as D (6 bases). In germline, CDR1 is SQVTM, CDR2 ANQGSEA. Deletions cut 0 bases from V and 7 bases from J, with 28 bases between. The CDR3 length is 19 residues. CDR3 region: CSVEDLPVTGSSTMNEQFF. The CDR3 nucleotides are TGCAGCGTTGAAGATCTTCCGGTAACAGGGTCTTCGACGATGAATGAGCAGTTCTTC.

This chain joins TRBV2 and TRBJ2-5; possible D gene TRBD2, 7 bases. This CDR3 spans 15 amino acids. V lost 4 bases to trimming and J lost 6 bases, with 18 bases between them. Germline V CDR1 and CDR2: SNHLY, FYNNEI. CDR3 loop: CASSVFGGAVKTQYF. CDR3 in DNA: TGTGCCAGCAGTGTCTTTGGGGGGGCCGTGAAGACCCAGTACTTC. Full variable domain (remainder filled in from reference TRBV2 and TRBJ2-5): EPEVTQTPSHQVTQMGQEVILRCVPISNHLYFYWYRQILGQKVEFLVSFYNNEISEKSEIFDDQFSVERPDGSNFTLKIRSTKLEDSAMYFCASSVFGGAVKTQYFGPGTRLLVL.

The J gene is TRBJ1-1, the V gene TRBV6-5; 7 bases are a match to TRBD1. The V and J ends lost 3 bases and 5 bases, in that order; junction bases with no gene match: 6. This CDR3 is 14 amino acids long. The germline gives CDR1 MNHEY, CDR2 SVGAGI. CDR3 sequence: CASSYLPGGTEAFF. The CDR3 region has the DNA TGTGCCAGCAGTTATCTCCCAGGGGGGACTGAAGCTTTCTTT.

The genes are TRBV29-1 and TRBJ1-1; 8 bases are a match to TRBD1. Germline assignment: CDR1 SQVTM and CDR2 ANQGSEA. The CDR3 totals 14 residues. The trim removed 7 bases at V and 0 bases at J, leaving 7 bases unmatched. CDR3: CSAPDRVVNTEAFF. The CDR3 DNA sequence: TGCAGCGCCCCGGACAGGGTCGTGAACACTGAAGCTTTCTTT.

The CDR3 loop is CAWNAGVSGTQETQYF. The CDR3 DNA is TGTGCCTGGAACGCCGGGGTATCAGGGACTCAAGAGACCCAGTACTTC. The chain is built from TRBV30 and TRBJ2-5; weak D call: TRBD2 (6 bases). The CDR3 totals 16 residues. Germline loops: CDR1 GTSNPN, CDR2 SVGIG (reference sequence). The V gene lost 4 bases and the J gene lost 2 bases, with 20 bases spanning the gap.

The chain has TRBV30 and TRBJ1-3, with a weak D call TRBD1 (6 bases). There are 14 residues in the CDR3. The germline CDR1 and CDR2 sequences are GTSNPN and SVGIG (reference sequence). Trimming removed 2 bases at V and 2 bases at J, with 10 bases between. The CDR3 DNA sequence: TGTGCCTGGAGTTCGGAGGGGGCTGGAAACACCATATATTTT. Amino acids: CAWSSEGAGNTIYF.

The V gene is TRBV6-1, the J gene TRBJ1-2; 9 bases are a match to TRBD1. CDR1 and CDR2 (germline): MNHNS, SASEGT. Trimming took 4 bases from V and 8 from J; bases not matched to a gene: 8. CDR3 length: 14 amino acids. The CDR3 is CASSAAQGAGGYTF. In DNA, the CDR3 is TGTGCCAGCAGTGCCGCACAGGGGGCGGGCGGCTACACCTTC.